The 22 T cell receptor beta chains below were found in one sample sequenced in a study of technical replicates of blood from four donors. Sequencing was performed with immunoSEQ multiplex PCR; in TCRdb, only in-frame clones are kept and a portion is missing. The sample has over 50,000 clones; 87% are singletons. Sequencing input: PBMCs. The source is a human donor in good health. Some clones in this sample may be carry-over from other donors' samples.

This rearrangement joins TRBV27 to TRBJ1-5; D is unclear. The CDR3 loop spans 15 amino acids. V lost 6 bases, J lost 7 bases, and 19 bases lay in between. Germline lookup yields CDR1 MNHEY and CDR2 SMNVEV (reference sequence). CDR3 sequence reads: CASSSLSPIGQPQHF. The CDR3 DNA sequence: TGTGCCAGCAGCTCACTGTCCCCCATCGGGCAGCCCCAGCATTTT.

The V call is TRBV5-4, the J call TRBJ2-7; a possible D gene is TRBD2 (6 bases). The germline V gene encodes CDR1 SGHNT and CDR2 YYREEE (reference sequence). The V end was cut by 4 bases, the J end by 3 bases, with 14 bases between. This CDR3 spans 14 amino acids. CDR3 protein: CASSVPGVNYEQYF. DNA of the CDR3: TGTGCCAGCAGCGTCCCGGGAGTTAACTACGAGCAGTACTTC.

The rearrangement links TRBV19 to TRBJ1-6; D unresolved. The CDR3 consists of 13 residues. The V end was cut by 5 bases, the J end by 8 bases, with 10 bases between. Germline CDR1 LNHDA, CDR2 SQIVND (reference sequence). Here the CDR3 reads CASSAMGDSPLHF. The CDR3 bases are TGTGCCAGTAGTGCCATGGGAGATTCACCCCTCCACTTT.

V and J are TRBV7-9 and TRBJ2-3, with no clear D. Trimming shortened V by 0 bases and J by 8 bases, and 12 bases separated the two germline ends. The CDR3 consists of 14 residues. Germline loops: CDR1 SEHNR, CDR2 FQNEAQ (reference sequence). CDR3 region: CASSLAEVRGTQYF. The CDR3 DNA follows: TGTGCCAGCAGCTTAGCAGAAGTGAGAGGTACGCAGTATTTT.

The chain combines TRBV4-1 with TRBJ1-4, with 7 positions matching TRBD1. Germline loops: CDR1 MGHRA, CDR2 YSYEKL. J lost 7 bases, V lost 2 bases, and 10 bases had no gene match. The CDR3 length is 16 residues. The CDR3 protein is CASSQNPGGFGEKLFF. CDR3 coding DNA: TGCGCCAGCAGCCAAAATCCAGGGGGTTTTGGTGAAAAACTGTTTTTT.

This rearrangement joins TRBV7-2 to TRBJ2-1; TRBD2 aligns across 11 bases. The CDR3 extends over 17 amino acids. Germline assignment: CDR1 SGHTA and CDR2 FQGNSA. The ends lost 4 bases at V and 0 bases at J; junction bases unmatched: 5. The CDR3 nucleotides are TGTGCCAGCAGCTATTCTAGCGGGGGGACCTCCTACAATGAGCAGTTCTTC. The encoded protein is CASSYSSGGTSYNEQFF.

The chain has TRBV7-6 and TRBJ1-6; D not resolved. This CDR3 has 13 residues. The V gene's germline CDR1 is SGHVS and CDR2 FNYEAQ. Between the trimmed V and J ends, which lost 3 bases and 7 bases, there was a span of 7 bases. As DNA, the CDR3 is TGTGCCAGCAGCTTGGGCCTGAATTCACCCCTCCACTTT. Its protein is CASSLGLNSPLHF.

The V and J genes are TRBV14 and TRBJ2-1; 8 bases line up with TRBD2. The V segment lost 0 bases and the J segment 5 bases; nucleotides outside the gene matches: 9. Germline V lookup: CDR1 SGHDN, CDR2 FVKESK. The CDR3 sequence is 17 residues long. CDR3 residues: CASSQDVGSGNDNEQFF. The CDR3 coding sequence is TGTGCCAGCAGCCAAGATGTGGGTAGCGGGAATGACAATGAGCAGTTCTTC.

The chain carries TRBV4-2 and TRBJ2-3, with D perhaps TRBD1 (5 bases). The CDR3 runs 15 residues. The germline V gene has CDR1 LGHNA and CDR2 YNFKEQ. Trimming pared 1 base from V and 0 bases from J, leaving 8 bases between. CDR3 nucleotides: TGTGCCAGCAGCCAAGGACAGCCTAGCACAGATACGCAGTATTTT. It is translated as CASSQGQPSTDTQYF.

This clone was observed a single time. The chain combines TRBV11-1 with TRBJ2-3; the D is unclear. This CDR3 has 13 amino acids. Trimming shortened V by 5 bases and J by 4 bases, and 10 bases separated the two germline ends. Looked up from germline, CDR1 is SGHAT and CDR2 is FQDESV (reference sequence). The CDR3 loop is CASSPAYADTQYF. For the CDR3, the DNA is TGTGCCAGCAGCCCCGCGTACGCAGATACGCAGTATTTT.

The V and J genes are TRBV6-4 and TRBJ1-6; D is ambiguous. The germline V and J ends were trimmed by 0 bases and 6 bases, with 6 bases remaining between them. The V gene's germline CDR1 is MRHNA and CDR2 SNTAGT. The CDR3 length is 14 residues. The CDR3 region is CASSDSVGNSPLHF. DNA of the CDR3: TGTGCCAGCAGTGACTCGGTCGGTAATTCACCCCTCCACTTT.

The rearrangement joins TRBV7-2 to TRBJ2-7; no clear D. Germline CDR1 and CDR2: SGHTA and FQGNSA. Between the trimmed V and J ends, which lost 5 bases and 6 bases, there was a span of 11 bases. The CDR3 spans 12 residues. The DNA for the CDR3 is TGTGCCAGCAGCACCACGACGGGCGAGCAGTACTTC. It codes for CASSTTTGEQYF. Together with reference TRBV7-2 and TRBJ2-7, the CDR3 gives the full variable domain: GAGVSQSPSNKVTEKGKDVELRCDPISGHTALYWYRQSLGQGLEFLIYFQGNSAPDKSGLPSDRFSAERTGGSVSTLTIQRTQQEDSAVYLCASSTTTGEQYFGPGTRLTVT.

The chain employs TRBV2 and TRBJ1-2, with TRBD1 identical over 8 bases. V gave up 6 bases and J gave up 4 bases; unmatched junction bases: 13. The germline gives CDR1 SNHLY, CDR2 FYNNEI. This CDR3 spans 16 amino acids. The CDR3: CASRGGQGARGYGYTF. DNA of the CDR3: TGTGCCAGCAGGGGCGGCCAGGGGGCACGAGGCTATGGCTACACCTTC.

The genes are TRBV5-1 and TRBJ2-2; 11 positions match TRBD1. The CDR3 is made up of 18 amino acids. In germline, CDR1 is SGHRS, CDR2 YFSETQ. Trimming at V came to 1 base and at J to 7 bases, leaving 12 bases not matched to a gene. DNA of the CDR3: TGCGCCAGCAGCTTGCGCGCGGACAGGGGGCAGCAGGACGGGGAGCTGTTTTTT. Encoded protein: CASSLRADRGQQDGELFF.

The CDR3 DNA is TGTGCCTGGAGTTCGAGTGGAAACACCATATATTTT. Translating gives CAWSSSGNTIYF. The chain links TRBV30 to TRBJ1-3; unclear D gene. The CDR3 contains 12 residues. Trimming removed 2 bases from V and 3 bases from J, with 5 bases in between. From germline, CDR1 is GTSNPN and CDR2 SVGIG (reference sequence).

The chain employs TRBV7-9 and TRBJ2-7, with 12 positions matching TRBD2. The junction had 6 bases not matched to a gene; V was cut back by 6 bases and J by 0 bases. There are 16 residues in the CDR3. Germline assignment: CDR1 SEHNR and CDR2 FQNEAQ (reference sequence). CDR3 protein: CASRDGLAGFSYEQYF. The CDR3 DNA sequence: TGTGCCAGCAGGGACGGACTAGCGGGGTTCTCCTACGAGCAGTACTTC.

The chain employs TRBV18 and TRBJ2-3; D gene ambiguous. The germline V gene has CDR1 KGHSH and CDR2 LQKENI. The CDR3 is 15 amino acids. V lost 2 bases and J 2 bases, leaving 11 bases between the germline ends. The CDR3 sequence is CASSPKNSNTDTQYF. In nucleotides, the CDR3 is TGTGCCAGCTCACCAAAGAACTCAAACACAGATACGCAGTATTTT.

The V gene is TRBV5-6, the J gene TRBJ1-5; weak D call: TRBD1 (5 bases). With 7 bases removed from V and 5 bases from J, the gap between germline ends came to 10 bases. The CDR3 is made up of 12 amino acids. Germline V CDR1 and CDR2: SGHDT, YYEEEE. The CDR3 nucleotides read TGTGCCAGCTCAGGGTGGGATCAGCCCCAGCATTTT. It is translated as CASSGWDQPQHF.

V is TRBV12-5 and J is TRBJ1-4, with TRBD1 identical over 7 bases. V shed 1 base, J shed 7 bases, and the junction held 6 bases outside the gene matches. The germline V gene has CDR1 LGHNT and CDR2 FRNRAP. The CDR3 is 15 residues long. In nucleotides, the CDR3 is TGTGCTAGTGGTTTGGGGACAGGCGGACTTGAAAAACTGTTTTTT. Amino acid sequence: CASGLGTGGLEKLFF.

The chain has TRBV25-1 and TRBJ2-7; 9 nucleotides align to TRBD1. V trimming: 5 bases; J trimming: 2 bases; junction bases outside the gene matches: 4. The CDR3 runs to 14 residues. Germline-derived CDR1 and CDR2 are MGHDK and SYGVNS. The CDR3 DNA is TGTGCCAGCAGTCCTTGGACAGGGGCCTACGAGCAGTACTTC. Its translation is CASSPWTGAYEQYF.

V gene TRBV29-1 combines with J gene TRBJ2-3; unclear D gene. Between the trimmed V and J ends, which lost 0 bases and 2 bases, there was a span of 6 bases. CDR3 length: 13 amino acids. Per germline, CDR1 SQVTM and CDR2 ANQGSEA. The CDR3 here is CSVEDPTTDTQYF. The CDR3 bases are TGCAGCGTTGAAGATCCTACCACAGATACGCAGTATTTT.

The rearrangement links TRBV9 to TRBJ1-6, with 9 bases matching TRBD1. This CDR3 contains 17 residues. Germline V gives CDR1 SGDLS, CDR2 YYNGEE. J lost 10 bases, V lost 0 bases, and 11 bases had no gene match. Written as DNA, the CDR3 is TGTGCCAGCAGCGTAGGACATGGGACAGGGCGCGGATCACCCCTCCACTTT. Protein product: CASSVGHGTGRGSPLHF.